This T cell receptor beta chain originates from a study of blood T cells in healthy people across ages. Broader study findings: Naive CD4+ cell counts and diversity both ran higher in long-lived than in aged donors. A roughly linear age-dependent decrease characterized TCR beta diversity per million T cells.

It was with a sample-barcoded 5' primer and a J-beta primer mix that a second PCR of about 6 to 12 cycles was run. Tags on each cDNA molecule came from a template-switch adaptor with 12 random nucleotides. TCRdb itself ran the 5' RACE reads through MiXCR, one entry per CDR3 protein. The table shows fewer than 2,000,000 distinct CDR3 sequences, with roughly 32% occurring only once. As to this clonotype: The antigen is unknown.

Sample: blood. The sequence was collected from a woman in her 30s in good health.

CDR3 nucleotides: TGTGCCAGCAGCTTATCTAGGACTCTCCCGGCAGATACGCAGTATTTT. Its translation is CASSLSRTLPADTQYF. The V gene is TRBV7-9, the J gene TRBJ2-3, with a tentative D call TRBD2 (5 bases). Trimming shortened V by 2 bases and J by 4 bases, and 16 bases separated the two germline ends. Germline V gives CDR1 SEHNR, CDR2 FQNEAQ (reference sequence). The CDR3 is 16 residues long.